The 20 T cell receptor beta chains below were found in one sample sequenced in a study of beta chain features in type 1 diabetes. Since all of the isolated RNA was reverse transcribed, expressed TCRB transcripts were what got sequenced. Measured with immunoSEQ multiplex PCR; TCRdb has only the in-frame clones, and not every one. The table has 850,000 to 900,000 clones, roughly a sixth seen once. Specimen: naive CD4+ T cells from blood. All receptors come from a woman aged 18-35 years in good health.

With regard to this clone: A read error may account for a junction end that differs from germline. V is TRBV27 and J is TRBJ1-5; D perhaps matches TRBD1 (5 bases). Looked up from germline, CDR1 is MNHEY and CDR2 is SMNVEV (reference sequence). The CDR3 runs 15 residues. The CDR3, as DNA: TGCGCCCAGTTGGTCAGGGAACTGAGCAATCAGCCCCAGCATTTT. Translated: CAQLVRELSNQPQHF.

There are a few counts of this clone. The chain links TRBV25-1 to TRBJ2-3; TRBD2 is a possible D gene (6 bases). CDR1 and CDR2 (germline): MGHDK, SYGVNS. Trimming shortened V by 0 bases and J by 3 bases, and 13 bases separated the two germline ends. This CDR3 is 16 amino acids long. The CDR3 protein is CASSEYKGGRTDTQYF. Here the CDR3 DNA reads TGTGCCAGCAGTGAATATAAGGGTGGGAGGACAGATACGCAGTATTTT.

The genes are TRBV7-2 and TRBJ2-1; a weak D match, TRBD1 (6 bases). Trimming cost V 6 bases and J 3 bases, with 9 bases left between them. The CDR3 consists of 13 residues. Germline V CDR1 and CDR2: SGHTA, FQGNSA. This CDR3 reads CASRKDSYNEQFF. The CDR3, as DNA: TGTGCCAGCAGGAAGGACAGCTACAATGAGCAGTTCTTC.

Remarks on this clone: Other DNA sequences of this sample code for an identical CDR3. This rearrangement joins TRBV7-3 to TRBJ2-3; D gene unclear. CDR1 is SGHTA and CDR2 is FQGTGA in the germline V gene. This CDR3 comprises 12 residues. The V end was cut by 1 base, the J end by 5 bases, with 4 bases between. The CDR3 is CASSLRVDTQYF. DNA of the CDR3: TGTGCCAGCAGCTTAAGGGTAGATACGCAGTATTTT.

The CDR3 loop is CASSYRQGYNQPQHF. Written as DNA, the CDR3 is TGTGCCAGCAGTTATAGGCAGGGTTACAATCAGCCCCAGCATTTT. This sequence joins TRBV7-2 and TRBJ1-5, with D maybe TRBD1 (5 bases). The CDR3 spans 15 residues. Trimming left V 6 bases short and J 3 bases short, with 15 bases between. Germline V CDR1 and CDR2: SGHTA, FQGNSA.

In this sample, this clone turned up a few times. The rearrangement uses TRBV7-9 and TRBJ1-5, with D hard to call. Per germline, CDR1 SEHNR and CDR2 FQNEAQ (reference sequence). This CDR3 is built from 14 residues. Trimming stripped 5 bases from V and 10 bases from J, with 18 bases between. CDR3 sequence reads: CASSQRDAGTPQHF. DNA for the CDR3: TGTGCCAGCAGCCAAAGGGATGCGGGCACCCCCCAGCATTTT. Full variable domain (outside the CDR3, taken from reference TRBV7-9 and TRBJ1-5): DTGVSQNPRHKITKRGQNVTFRCDPISEHNRLYWYRQTLGQGPEFLTYFQNEAQLEKSRLLSDRFSAERPKGSFSTLEIQRTEQGDSAMYLCASSQRDAGTPQHFGDGTRLSIL.

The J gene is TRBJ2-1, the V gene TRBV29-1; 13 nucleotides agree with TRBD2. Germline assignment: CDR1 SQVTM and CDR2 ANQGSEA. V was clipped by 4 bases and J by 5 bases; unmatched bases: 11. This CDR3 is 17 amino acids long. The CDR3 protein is CSVGGRVTSGRNNEQFF. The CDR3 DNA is TGCAGCGTTGGGGGGAGGGTGACTAGCGGGAGGAACAATGAGCAGTTCTTC.

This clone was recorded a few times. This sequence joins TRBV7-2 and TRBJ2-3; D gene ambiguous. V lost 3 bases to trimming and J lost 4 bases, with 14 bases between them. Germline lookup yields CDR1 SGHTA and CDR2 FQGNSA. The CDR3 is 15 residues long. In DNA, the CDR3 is TGTGCCAGCAGCTTTCGGCTGGTGGGTGCAGATACGCAGTATTTT. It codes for CASSFRLVGADTQYF.

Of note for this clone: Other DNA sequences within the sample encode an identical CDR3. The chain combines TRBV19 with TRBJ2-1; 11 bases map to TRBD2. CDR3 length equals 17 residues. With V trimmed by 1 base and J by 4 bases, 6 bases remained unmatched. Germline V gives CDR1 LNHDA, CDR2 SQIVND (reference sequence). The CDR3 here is CASSIVPLAGVYNEQFF. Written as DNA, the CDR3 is TGTGCCAGTAGTATAGTTCCACTAGCGGGAGTGTACAATGAGCAGTTCTTC. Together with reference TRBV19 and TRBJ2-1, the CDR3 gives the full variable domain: DGGITQSPKYLFRKEGQNVTLSCEQNLNHDAMYWYRQDPGQGLRLIYYSQIVNDFQKGDIAEGYSVSREKKESFPLTVTSAQKNPTAFYLCASSIVPLAGVYNEQFFGPGTRLTVL.

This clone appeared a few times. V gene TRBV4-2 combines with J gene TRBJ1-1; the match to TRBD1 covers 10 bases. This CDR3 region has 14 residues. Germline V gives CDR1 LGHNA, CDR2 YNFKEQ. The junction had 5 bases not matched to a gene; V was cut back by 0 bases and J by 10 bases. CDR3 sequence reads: CASSQDIDRGRAFF. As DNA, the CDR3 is TGTGCCAGCAGCCAAGATATAGACAGGGGGCGAGCTTTCTTT.

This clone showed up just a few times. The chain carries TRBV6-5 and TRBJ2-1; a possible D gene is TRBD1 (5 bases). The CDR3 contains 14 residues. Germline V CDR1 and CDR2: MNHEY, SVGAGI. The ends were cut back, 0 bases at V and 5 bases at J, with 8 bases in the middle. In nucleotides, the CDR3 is TGTGCCAGCAGTTACTCGGACAATCACAATGAGCAGTTCTTC. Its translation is CASSYSDNHNEQFF.

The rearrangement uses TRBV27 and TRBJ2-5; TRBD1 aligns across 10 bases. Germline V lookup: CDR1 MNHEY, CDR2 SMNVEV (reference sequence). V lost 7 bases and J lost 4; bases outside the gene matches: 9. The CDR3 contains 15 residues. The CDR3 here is CASKVPGQGRETQYF. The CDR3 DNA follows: TGTGCCAGCAAAGTCCCGGGACAGGGGAGAGAGACCCAGTACTTC.

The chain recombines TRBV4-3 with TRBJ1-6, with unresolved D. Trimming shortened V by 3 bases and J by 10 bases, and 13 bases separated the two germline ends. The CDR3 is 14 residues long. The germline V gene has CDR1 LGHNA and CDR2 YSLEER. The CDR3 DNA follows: TGCGCCAGCAGCCAGAATCAAGACTGGTCACCCCTCCACTTT. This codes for CASSQNQDWSPLHF.

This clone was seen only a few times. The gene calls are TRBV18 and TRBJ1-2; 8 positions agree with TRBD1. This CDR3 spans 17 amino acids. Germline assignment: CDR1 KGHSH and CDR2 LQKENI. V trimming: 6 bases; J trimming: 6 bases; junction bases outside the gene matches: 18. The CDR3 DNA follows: TGTGCCAGCTCTCCCGGGACAGGATCGCTATGGAGAGATGGCTACACCTTC. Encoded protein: CASSPGTGSLWRDGYTF.

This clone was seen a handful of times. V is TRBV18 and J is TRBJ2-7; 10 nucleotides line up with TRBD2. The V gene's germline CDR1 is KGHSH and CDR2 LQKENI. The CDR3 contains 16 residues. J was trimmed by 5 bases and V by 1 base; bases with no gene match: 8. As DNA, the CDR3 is TGTGCCAGCTCACCACGGGCTAGCGGGAGTATCGACGAGCAGTACTTC. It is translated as CASSPRASGSIDEQYF.

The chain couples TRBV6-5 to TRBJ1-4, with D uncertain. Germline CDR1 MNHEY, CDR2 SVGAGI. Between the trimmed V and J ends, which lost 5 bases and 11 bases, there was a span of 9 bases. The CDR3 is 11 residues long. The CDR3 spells CASSAGGKLFF. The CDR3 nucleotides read TGTGCCAGCAGTGCTGGAGGGAAACTGTTTTTT.

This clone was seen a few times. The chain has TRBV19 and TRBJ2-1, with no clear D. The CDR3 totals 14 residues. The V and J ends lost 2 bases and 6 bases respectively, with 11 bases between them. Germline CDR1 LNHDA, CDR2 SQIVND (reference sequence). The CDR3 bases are TGTGCCAGTAGTATAAACCACAGAGGCAATGAGCAGTTCTTC. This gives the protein CASSINHRGNEQFF.

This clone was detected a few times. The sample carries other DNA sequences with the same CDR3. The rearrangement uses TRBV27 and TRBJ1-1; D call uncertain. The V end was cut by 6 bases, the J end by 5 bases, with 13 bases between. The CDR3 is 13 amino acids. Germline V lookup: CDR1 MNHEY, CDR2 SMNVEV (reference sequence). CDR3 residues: CASSLKGRTEAFF. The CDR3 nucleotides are TGTGCCAGCAGCCTGAAGGGAAGGACTGAAGCTTTCTTT.

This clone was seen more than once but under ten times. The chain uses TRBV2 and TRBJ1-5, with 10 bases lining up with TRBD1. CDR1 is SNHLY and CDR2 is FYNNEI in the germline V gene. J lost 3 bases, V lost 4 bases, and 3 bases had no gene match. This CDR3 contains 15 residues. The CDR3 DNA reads TGTGCCAGCAGTGCGGACAGGGGGGACAATCAGCCCCAGCATTTT. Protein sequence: CASSADRGDNQPQHF. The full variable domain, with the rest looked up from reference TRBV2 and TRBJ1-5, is EPEVTQTPSHQVTQMGQEVILRCVPISNHLYFYWYRQILGQKVEFLVSFYNNEISEKSEIFDDQFSVERPDGSNFTLKIRSTKLEDSAMYFCASSADRGDNQPQHFGDGTRLSIL.

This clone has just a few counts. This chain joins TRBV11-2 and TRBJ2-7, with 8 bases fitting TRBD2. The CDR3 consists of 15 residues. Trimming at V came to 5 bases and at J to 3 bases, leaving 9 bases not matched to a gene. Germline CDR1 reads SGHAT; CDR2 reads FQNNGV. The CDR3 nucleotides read TGTGCCAGCAGCGATAAACCAGCGGGAGTCTACGAGCAGTACTTC. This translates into CASSDKPAGVYEQYF.